The next 26 T cell receptor beta chains were all read from a single sample in a study of OX40 agonist ivuxolimab in advanced cancers. The table came from immunoSEQ multiplex PCR; TCRdb's copy has only in-frame clones and leaves some out. The sample consists of just under 80,000 clones, roughly 90% of them appearing once. Sequences were derived from CD4+ or CD8+ T cells sorted from blood, sampled in a trial of the OX40 agonist ivuxolimab. The source is an adult with an advanced solid tumor such as melanoma, head and neck, liver or kidney cancer.

This clone was observed a handful of times. The chain employs TRBV6-1 and TRBJ1-2, with D hard to call. Germline loops: CDR1 MNHNS, CDR2 SASEGT. This CDR3 is built from 12 residues. Trimming stripped 7 bases from V and 0 bases from J, with 6 bases between. As DNA, the CDR3 is TGTGCCAGCAAACAGCCTAACTATGGCTACACCTTC. It is translated as CASKQPNYGYTF.

This chain links TRBV11-3 with TRBJ1-4; the match to TRBD1 covers 8 bases. The germline V gene encodes CDR1 SGHNT and CDR2 YENEEA. The CDR3 has 17 residues. The V segment lost 4 bases and the J segment 6 bases; nucleotides outside the gene matches: 13. In DNA, the CDR3 is TGTGCCAGCAGCTCAGAGCCAGGGGGCGCCGGGGATGAAAAACTGTTTTTT. Translating gives CASSSEPGGAGDEKLFF.

The gene calls are TRBV18 and TRBJ2-1; no clear D. The CDR3 runs to 15 residues. V lost 3 bases and J lost 1, with 10 bases in between. Germline V gives CDR1 KGHSH, CDR2 LQKENI. The DNA of the CDR3 is TGTGCCAGCTCACCTGGGCGCATATCCTACAATGAGCAGTTCTTC. Protein product: CASSPGRISYNEQFF.

This clone has a handful of counts. The V gene is TRBV7-2, the J gene TRBJ2-3, with TRBD2 identical over 9 bases. This CDR3 region has 18 residues. Per the germline V gene, CDR1 is SGHTA and CDR2 is FQGNSA. With 4 bases clipped from V and 0 bases from J, the junction kept 11 bases outside the gene matches. The DNA of the CDR3 is TGTGCCAGCAGCTCCACCGGGACTAGCAAAACTAGCACAGATACGCAGTATTTT. Its protein product is CASSSTGTSKTSTDTQYF.

The chain links TRBV10-3 to TRBJ1-1; D not resolved. Germline CDR1 ENHRY, CDR2 SYGVKD. This CDR3 region has 12 residues. V was cut by 4 bases and J by 1 base, with 4 bases left in between. In nucleotides, the CDR3 is TGTGCCATCAGTGCTAGGAACACTGAAGCTTTCTTT. Translating it yields CAISARNTEAFF.

The gene calls are TRBV7-2 and TRBJ1-5; unclear D gene. V dropped 1 base and J dropped 0 bases, with 10 bases sitting between them. The CDR3 runs 16 residues. Germline V CDR1 and CDR2: SGHTA, FQGNSA. The CDR3 nucleotides read TGTGCCAGCAGCTTAGGATCCCCGTATAGCAATCAGCCCCAGCATTTT. Translated, it gives CASSLGSPYSNQPQHF.

The V call is TRBV27, the J call TRBJ2-7, with D possibly matching TRBD2 (5 bases). This CDR3 spans 13 amino acids. Germline-derived CDR1 and CDR2 are MNHEY and SMNVEV (reference sequence). The V gene lost 6 bases and the J gene lost 2 bases, with 11 bases spanning the gap. CDR3 DNA sequence: TGTGCCAGCAGGAGGCTAGCAGCCTACGAGCAGTACTTC. Its protein is CASRRLAAYEQYF.

The chain couples TRBV15 to TRBJ2-7, with TRBD2 identical over 8 bases. The germline gives CDR1 LNHNV, CDR2 YYDKDF (reference sequence). CDR3 length: 16 residues. V lost 0 bases, J lost 3 bases, and 7 bases stayed unmatched. CDR3 DNA sequence: TGTGCCACCAGCAGAGATCCTGGTCTAGCGGGCTACGAGCAGTACTTC. Encoded protein: CATSRDPGLAGYEQYF.

J is TRBJ2-1 and V is TRBV10-3; 10 nucleotides line up with TRBD2. The germline gives CDR1 ENHRY, CDR2 SYGVKD. This CDR3 comprises 22 residues. V lost 0 bases, J lost 1 base, and 18 bases stayed unmatched. CDR3 in amino acids: CAISESTLASGRDWRSYNEQFF. CDR3 DNA: TGTGCCATCAGTGAGTCGACTCTGGCTAGCGGGAGAGATTGGCGGTCCTACAATGAGCAGTTCTTC.

The chain joins TRBV5-1 to TRBJ2-1, with TRBD2 identical over 9 bases. V shed 0 bases, J shed 2 bases, and the junction held 9 bases outside the gene matches. The CDR3 runs to 18 residues. The V gene's germline CDR1 is SGHRS and CDR2 YFSETQ. The CDR3 is CASSLAGLAVAAYNEQFF. The CDR3 bases are TGCGCCAGCAGCTTGGCGGGACTAGCTGTCGCGGCCTACAATGAGCAGTTCTTC.

This clone was detected a few times. The chain has TRBV5-4 and TRBJ2-7; D may be TRBD1 (5 bases). The germline V gene has CDR1 SGHNT and CDR2 YYREEE (reference sequence). CDR3 size: 14 residues. V lost 4 bases and J 0 bases, leaving 11 bases between the germline ends. The CDR3 DNA reads as TGTGCCAGCAGCCCCATGGGGCTCTCCTACGAGCAGTACTTC. It specifies CASSPMGLSYEQYF.

The rearrangement links TRBV9 to TRBJ2-1; 14 bases align to TRBD2. The V gene's germline CDR1 is SGDLS and CDR2 YYNGEE. The CDR3 runs 17 residues. Trimming cost V 3 bases and J 2 bases; bases outside gene matches: 4. The CDR3 DNA sequence: TGTGCCAGCAGCGGGGGACTAGCGGGAGAGCCCTACAATGAGCAGTTCTTC. This translates into CASSGGLAGEPYNEQFF.

CDR3 sequence: CAWGSGLAGTDTQYF. As DNA, the CDR3 is TGTGCCTGGGGCTCGGGACTAGCGGGCACAGATACGCAGTATTTT. V gene TRBV30 combines with J gene TRBJ2-3, with 11 bases matching TRBD2. V lost 5 bases and J lost 1; bases outside the gene matches: 5. Germline loops: CDR1 GTSNPN, CDR2 SVGIG (reference sequence). CDR3 length: 15 amino acids. The full variable domain, completed using reference TRBV30 and TRBJ2-3, is SQTIHQWPATLVQPVGSPLSLECTVEGTSNPNLYWYRQAAGRGLQLLFYSVGIGQISSEVPQNLSASRPQDRQFILSSKKLLLSDSGFYLCAWGSGLAGTDTQYFGPGTRLTVL.

This chain uses TRBV6-5 with TRBJ2-7, with 7 bases aligning to TRBD2. The CDR3 spans 15 residues. Germline V lookup: CDR1 MNHEY, CDR2 SVGAGI. The V gene end was trimmed by 0 bases and the J gene end by 5 bases; junction bases not matched to a gene: 7. DNA for the CDR3: TGTGCCAGCAGTTACTCTGGCGGGAGAGGACACGAGCAGTACTTC. It is translated as CASSYSGGRGHEQYF.

CDR3 loop: CASSFLFLGGSSYEQYF. The CDR3 DNA is TGTGCCAGCAGCTTTTTATTCCTCGGCGGGAGTTCCTACGAGCAGTACTTC. The rearrangement uses TRBV11-2 and TRBJ2-7, with 7 bases aligning to TRBD2. With V trimmed by 3 bases and J by 1 base, 12 bases remained unmatched. The CDR3 is 17 amino acids. Germline CDR1 SGHAT, CDR2 FQNNGV.

This clone was observed a few times. The CDR3 loop reads CASSYQEGGSEKLFF. The CDR3 region has the DNA TGTGCCAGCAGTTACCAGGAAGGGGGCAGCGAAAAACTGTTTTTT. The chain couples TRBV6-6 to TRBJ1-4; 7 bases match TRBD1. V gave up 2 bases and J gave up 8 bases; unmatched junction bases: 8. Per the germline V gene, CDR1 is MNHNY and CDR2 is SVGAGI (reference sequence). The CDR3 is made up of 15 amino acids.

This clone was seen only once. The V gene is TRBV27, the J gene TRBJ2-7; D remains unclear. This CDR3 has 13 residues. The germline V gene has CDR1 MNHEY and CDR2 SMNVEV (reference sequence). V gave up 2 bases and J gave up 7 bases, with 12 bases separating them. CDR3 amino acids: CASSLGVTGEQYF. CDR3 nucleotides: TGTGCCAGCAGTTTAGGGGTTACCGGGGAGCAGTACTTC.

The rearrangement joins TRBV6-5 to TRBJ1-6; 9 bases match TRBD1. This CDR3 has 14 residues. Germline CDR1 MNHEY, CDR2 SVGAGI. Losses at the gene ends were 6 bases for V and 9 bases for J; bases not matched to a gene: 6. The CDR3 loop is CASSQGQGGSPLHF. The CDR3 DNA reads as TGTGCCAGCAGCCAGGGACAGGGAGGTTCACCCCTCCACTTT.

V gene TRBV19 combines with J gene TRBJ2-5; the D gene is possibly TRBD2 (6 bases). This CDR3 region has 13 residues. The germline V and J ends were trimmed by 5 bases and 5 bases, with 12 bases remaining between them. Germline assignment: CDR1 LNHDA and CDR2 SQIVND (reference sequence). CDR3 nucleotide sequence: TGTGCCAGTAGTCACGGGACTGTGGAGACCCAGTACTTC. It specifies CASSHGTVETQYF.

The DNA for the CDR3 is TGTGCCAGCAGCTTGACTAGTATTGGGGATACGCAGTATTTT. It is translated as CASSLTSIGDTQYF. The V call is TRBV7-2, the J call TRBJ2-3; a weak D match, TRBD2 (6 bases). There are 14 residues in the CDR3. Germline V lookup: CDR1 SGHTA, CDR2 FQGNSA. The germline V and J ends were trimmed by 3 bases and 6 bases, with 13 bases remaining between them.

This clone was observed a few times. V gene TRBV5-4 combines with J gene TRBJ2-7; D is undetermined. Trimming shortened V by 1 base and J by 5 bases, and 16 bases separated the two germline ends. The CDR3 is 15 residues long. CDR1 and CDR2 from the germline V gene are SGHNT and YYREEE (reference sequence). The CDR3 DNA is TGTGCCAGCAGCTTGCCAGCCATTCTAGGTCACGAGCAGTACTTC. Protein: CASSLPAILGHEQYF. Based on the CDR3 plus reference TRBV5-4 and TRBJ2-7, the full variable domain is ETGVTQSPTHLIKTRGQQVTLRCSSQSGHNTVSWYQQALGQGPQFIFQYYREEENGRGNFPPRFSGLQFPNYSSELNVNALELDDSALYLCASSLPAILGHEQYFGPGTRLTVT.

The rearrangement joins TRBV7-8 to TRBJ2-7, with 10 nucleotides matching TRBD2. Losses at the gene ends were 5 bases for V and 3 bases for J; bases not matched to a gene: 10. Germline CDR1 and CDR2: SGHVS and FQNEAQ. CDR3 length equals 16 residues. In DNA, the CDR3 is TGTGCCAGCAGCGGCGTGGGGCTAGCGGGAGACTACGAGCAGTACTTC. Translated: CASSGVGLAGDYEQYF.

CDR3 in amino acids: CASSPMAIATNEKLFF. Written as DNA, the CDR3 is TGTGCCAGCTCACCAATGGCAATAGCAACTAATGAAAAACTGTTTTTT. V is TRBV18 and J is TRBJ1-4; D call uncertain. The ends were cut back, 2 bases at V and 0 bases at J, with 10 bases in the middle. In germline, CDR1 is KGHSH, CDR2 LQKENI. The CDR3 runs 16 residues.

The chain has TRBV5-1 and TRBJ2-1; possible D gene TRBD2, 6 bases. The CDR3 consists of 14 residues. Germline V gene lookup returns CDR1 SGHRS and CDR2 YFSETQ. Trimming cost V 0 bases and J 5 bases, with 9 bases left between them. The DNA of the CDR3 is TGCGCCAGCAGCTTGGGTAGCGGCAACAATGAGCAGTTCTTC. As protein: CASSLGSGNNEQFF.

The CDR3 spells CASSPGTSGSNEQYF. For the CDR3, the DNA is TGTGCCAGCAGTCCCGGGACTAGCGGGAGCAACGAGCAGTACTTC. J is TRBJ2-7 and V is TRBV6-5; 14 bases line up with TRBD2. The V segment lost 5 bases and the J segment 5 bases; nucleotides outside the gene matches: 5. Germline assignment: CDR1 MNHEY and CDR2 SVGAGI. The CDR3 covers 15 residues.

This clone occurred once. The rearrangement joins TRBV6-5 to TRBJ1-2; a weak D match, TRBD1 (6 bases). This CDR3 comprises 13 residues. V shed 2 bases and J shed 7 bases, with 11 bases lying between them. Germline lookup yields CDR1 MNHEY and CDR2 SVGAGI. DNA for the CDR3: TGTGCCAGCAGTTACGACAGGCGTGCTGGCTACACCTTC. The encoded protein is CASSYDRRAGYTF.